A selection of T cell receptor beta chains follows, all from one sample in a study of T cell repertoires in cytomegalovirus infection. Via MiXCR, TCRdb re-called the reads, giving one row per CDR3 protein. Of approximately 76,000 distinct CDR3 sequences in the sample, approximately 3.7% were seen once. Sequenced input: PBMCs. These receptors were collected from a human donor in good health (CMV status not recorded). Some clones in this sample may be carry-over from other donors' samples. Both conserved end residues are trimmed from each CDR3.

CDR3 protein: ASSFSTGLWTEAF
J gene: TRBJ1-1
CDR3 length: 13
V gene: TRBV7-9

CDR3 protein: ASSAGTGSGAF
J gene: TRBJ1-1
CDR3 length: 11
V gene: TRBV7-6

CDR3 protein: ASRPYETKVIYEQY
J gene: TRBJ2-7
CDR3 length: 14
V gene: TRBV7-9

CDR3 protein: VSSLTMDYEQY
J gene: TRBJ2-7
CDR3 length: 11
V gene: TRBV5-5

CDR3 protein: ASSQGTGQVAPGYGYT
J gene: TRBJ1-2
CDR3 length: 16
V gene: TRBV3-1

CDR3 protein: ASSWDRYTEAF
J gene: TRBJ1-1
CDR3 length: 11
V gene: TRBV5-1

CDR3 protein: ASNPGGDTDTQY
J gene: TRBJ2-3
CDR3 length: 12
V gene: TRBV6-2/TRBV6-3

CDR3 protein: ASALGVTGNTIY
J gene: TRBJ1-3
CDR3 length: 12
V gene: TRBV7-9

CDR3 protein: ASSELESAAGVTEAF
J gene: TRBJ1-1
CDR3 length: 15
V gene: TRBV6-1

CDR3 protein: ASSLGIGATTSTDTQY
J gene: TRBJ2-3
CDR3 length: 16
V gene: TRBV5-1

CDR3 protein: ASSADGGITEAF
J gene: TRBJ1-1
CDR3 length: 12
V gene: TRBV7-3

CDR3 protein: ASSPLETGELF
J gene: TRBJ2-2
CDR3 length: 11
V gene: TRBV7-6

CDR3 protein: ASSIDLETDNTDTQY
J gene: TRBJ2-3
CDR3 length: 15
V gene: TRBV19

CDR3 protein: ASSLGRGTGGTDTQY
J gene: TRBJ2-3
CDR3 length: 15
V gene: TRBV7-6

CDR3 protein: ASSISSSSYEQY
J gene: TRBJ2-7
CDR3 length: 12
V gene: TRBV19

CDR3 protein: ASSLSVGLVSNEQF
J gene: TRBJ2-1
CDR3 length: 14
V gene: TRBV7-8

CDR3 protein: ASSVADYEQY
J gene: TRBJ2-7
CDR3 length: 10
V gene: TRBV12-3/TRBV12-4

CDR3 protein: ASTPTYTRGSTEAF
J gene: TRBJ1-1
CDR3 length: 14
V gene: TRBV12-3/TRBV12-4

CDR3 protein: ASSYSRSSSYEQY
J gene: TRBJ2-7
CDR3 length: 13
V gene: TRBV6-8

CDR3 protein: ASSFFGGAGLNEQF
J gene: TRBJ2-1
CDR3 length: 14
V gene: TRBV27

CDR3 protein: ASASGELF
J gene: TRBJ2-2
CDR3 length: 8
V gene: TRBV28

CDR3 protein: ASSSPGGGEAF
J gene: TRBJ1-1
CDR3 length: 11
V gene: TRBV7-6

CDR3 protein: SADTGTEAF
J gene: TRBJ1-1
CDR3 length: 9
V gene: TRBV20-1

CDR3 protein: ASSVGSRRSQETQY
J gene: TRBJ2-5
CDR3 length: 14
V gene: TRBV9

CDR3 protein: ASSTPSGNEQF
J gene: TRBJ2-1
CDR3 length: 11
V gene: TRBV19

CDR3 protein: ASSLSTSEQF
J gene: TRBJ2-1
CDR3 length: 10
V gene: TRBV27

CDR3 protein: ASSVMADTQY
J gene: TRBJ2-3
CDR3 length: 10
V gene: TRBV6-1

CDR3 protein: ASSLLAQAGELF
J gene: TRBJ2-2
CDR3 length: 12
V gene: TRBV7-6

CDR3 protein: ASSRSHEQY
J gene: TRBJ2-7
CDR3 length: 9
V gene: TRBV12-3/TRBV12-4

CDR3 protein: ASRPAFTEAF
J gene: TRBJ1-1
CDR3 length: 10
V gene: TRBV12-3/TRBV12-4

CDR3 protein: ASSSDGQGHQNTEAF
J gene: TRBJ1-1
CDR3 length: 15
V gene: TRBV28

CDR3 protein: ASSLVGGGTSYEQY
J gene: TRBJ2-7
CDR3 length: 14
V gene: TRBV7-2

CDR3 protein: ASRKDRYEQF
J gene: TRBJ2-1
CDR3 length: 10
V gene: TRBV19

CDR3 protein: ASTSNRGDKNYEQY
J gene: TRBJ2-7
CDR3 length: 14
V gene: TRBV6-2/TRBV6-3

CDR3 protein: SARADRMGYTEAF
J gene: TRBJ1-1
CDR3 length: 13
V gene: TRBV20-1

CDR3 protein: ASSSLGELF
J gene: TRBJ2-2
CDR3 length: 9
V gene: TRBV6-2/TRBV6-3

CDR3 protein: ASSNLAGFITDTQY
J gene: TRBJ2-3
CDR3 length: 14
V gene: TRBV6-2/TRBV6-3

CDR3 protein: ASSYPVPDTQY
J gene: TRBJ2-3
CDR3 length: 11
V gene: TRBV6-6

CDR3 protein: ASRTTGGAETQY
J gene: TRBJ2-5
CDR3 length: 12
V gene: TRBV10-2

CDR3 protein: ASSKSTGANTEAF
J gene: TRBJ1-1
CDR3 length: 13
V gene: TRBV12-3/TRBV12-4

CDR3 protein: ASSFDRTGNTIY
J gene: TRBJ1-3
CDR3 length: 12
V gene: TRBV7-2

CDR3 protein: SVPGTGVTGELF
J gene: TRBJ2-2
CDR3 length: 12
V gene: TRBV29-1

CDR3 protein: ASSFAGPEQY
J gene: TRBJ2-7
CDR3 length: 10
V gene: TRBV7-2

CDR3 protein: ASRDRGYSEAF
J gene: TRBJ1-1
CDR3 length: 11
V gene: TRBV6-1

CDR3 protein: ASSLAPGANEQF
J gene: TRBJ2-1
CDR3 length: 12
V gene: TRBV7-7

CDR3 protein: ASSSRDREQPQH
J gene: TRBJ1-5
CDR3 length: 12
V gene: TRBV7-2

CDR3 protein: ASSLAPTWTNTEAF
J gene: TRBJ1-1
CDR3 length: 14
V gene: TRBV7-2

CDR3 protein: ASSPGQGVNEQF
J gene: TRBJ2-1
CDR3 length: 12
V gene: TRBV9

CDR3 protein: ASSYPGELF
J gene: TRBJ2-2
CDR3 length: 9
V gene: TRBV6-2/TRBV6-3

CDR3 protein: ATLNRHYGYT
J gene: TRBJ1-2
CDR3 length: 10
V gene: TRBV28

CDR3 protein: ASSLDVGTEAF
J gene: TRBJ1-1
CDR3 length: 11
V gene: TRBV28

CDR3 protein: ASSQGTGMNTEAF
J gene: TRBJ1-1
CDR3 length: 13
V gene: TRBV4-3

CDR3 protein: SVQKLGQGNSYEQY
J gene: TRBJ2-7
CDR3 length: 14
V gene: TRBV29-1

CDR3 protein: ASSVLWGTDTQY
J gene: TRBJ2-3
CDR3 length: 12
V gene: TRBV10-2

CDR3 protein: ASRPGGRSETQY
J gene: TRBJ2-5
CDR3 length: 12
V gene: TRBV27